This T cell receptor beta chain came from a study of cytomegalovirus exposure and HLA in healthy donors. Findings and limits, study-wide: The authors confirmed in vitro that three CMV-associated chains were specific for CMV antigens. The study labeled 170 or so TCR beta chains cytomegalovirus-associated.

The CDR3 is 14 amino acids. Per the germline V gene, CDR1 is SEHNR and CDR2 is FQNEAQ (reference sequence). V lost 8 bases to trimming and J lost 3 bases, with 11 bases between them. Vbeta (60) and Jbeta (13) primers were used in the PCR. The data were produced by immunoSEQ multiplex PCR, yet TCRdb's version contains in-frame clones alone and is incomplete. The data show approximately 220,000 clones, with less than 85% seen just once and 0.22% held by the top ten. There are a few counts of this clone. Its antigen is not identified. Sequenced input: PBMCs. This receptor was taken from a girl aged 2 to 9 in good health and CMV-seronegative. V and J are TRBV7-9 and TRBJ1-6, with a weak D call TRBD1 (5 bases). CDR3 in amino acids: CASGRDSYNSPLHF. In DNA form, the CDR3 reads TGTGCCAGCGGACGTGACAGCTATAATTCACCCCTCCACTTT. Drawing the rest from reference TRBV7-9 and TRBJ1-6, the complete variable domain is DTGVSQNPRHKITKRGQNVTFRCDPISEHNRLYWYRQTLGQGPEFLTYFQNEAQLEKSRLLSDRFSAERPKGSFSTLEIQRTEQGDSAMYLCASGRDSYNSPLHFGNGTRLTVT.